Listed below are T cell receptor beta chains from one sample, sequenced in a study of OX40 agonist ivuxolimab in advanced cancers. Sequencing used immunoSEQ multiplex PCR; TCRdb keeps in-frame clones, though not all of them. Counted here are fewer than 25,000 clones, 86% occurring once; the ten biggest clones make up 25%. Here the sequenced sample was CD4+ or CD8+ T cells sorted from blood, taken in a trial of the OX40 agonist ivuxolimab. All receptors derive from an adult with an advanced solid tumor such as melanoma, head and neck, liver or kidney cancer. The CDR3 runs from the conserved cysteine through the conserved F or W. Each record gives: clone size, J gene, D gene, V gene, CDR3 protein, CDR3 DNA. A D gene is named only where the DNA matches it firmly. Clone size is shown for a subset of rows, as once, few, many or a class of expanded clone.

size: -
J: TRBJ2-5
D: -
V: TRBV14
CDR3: CASSQDGPRYGLEYQETQYF
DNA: TGTGCCAGCAGCCAAGATGGCCCCCGGTACGGCTTGGAGTACCAAGAGACCCAGTACTTC

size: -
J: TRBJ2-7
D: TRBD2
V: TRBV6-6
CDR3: CASSFGLAGSTYEQYF
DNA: TGTGCCAGCAGTTTTGGACTAGCGGGTTCTACCTACGAGCAGTACTTC

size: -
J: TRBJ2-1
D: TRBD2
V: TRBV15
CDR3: CATSRDGREVYNEQFF
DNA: TGTGCCACCAGCAGAGATGGGCGGGAGGTGTACAATGAGCAGTTCTTC

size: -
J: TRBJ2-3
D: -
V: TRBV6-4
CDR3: CASSEVGEADTQYF
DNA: TGTGCCAGCAGTGAAGTAGGAGAAGCAGATACGCAGTATTTT

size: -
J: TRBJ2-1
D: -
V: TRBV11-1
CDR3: CASSLYRVSYNEQFF
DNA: TGTGCCAGCAGCTTGTACAGGGTCTCCTACAATGAGCAGTTCTTC

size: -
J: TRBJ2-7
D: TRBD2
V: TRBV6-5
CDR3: CASSFASGSYEQYF
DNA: TGTGCCAGCAGTTTTGCTAGCGGGAGTTACGAGCAGTACTTC

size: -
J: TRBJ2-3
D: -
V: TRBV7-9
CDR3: CASSLGPDTQYF
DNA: TGTGCCAGCAGCTTAGGGCCCGATACGCAGTATTTT

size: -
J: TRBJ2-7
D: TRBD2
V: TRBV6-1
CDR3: CASSHGGRDEQYF
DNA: TGTGCCAGCAGCCACGGAGGGAGGGACGAGCAGTACTTC

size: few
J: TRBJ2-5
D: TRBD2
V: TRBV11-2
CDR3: CASSEGLAEQETQYF
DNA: TGTGCCAGCAGCGAGGGACTAGCAGAACAAGAGACCCAGTACTTC

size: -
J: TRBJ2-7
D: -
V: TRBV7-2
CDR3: CASMSRDGIYEQYF
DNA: TGTGCCAGCATGTCCAGGGACGGGATCTACGAGCAGTACTTC

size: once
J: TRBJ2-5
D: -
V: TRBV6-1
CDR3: CASSKETQYF
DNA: TGTGCCAGCAGTAAAGAGACCCAGTACTTC

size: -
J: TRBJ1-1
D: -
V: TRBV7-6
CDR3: CASSLDSYTEAFF
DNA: TGTGCCAGCAGCTTAGACAGCTACACTGAAGCTTTCTTT

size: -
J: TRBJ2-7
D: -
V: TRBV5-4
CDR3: CASSWAGASYEQYF
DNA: TGTGCCAGCAGCTGGGCAGGGGCAAGCTACGAGCAGTACTTC

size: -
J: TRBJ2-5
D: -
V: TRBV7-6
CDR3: CASSEEWGGTQYF
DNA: TGTGCCAGCAGCGAAGAGTGGGGCGGGACCCAGTACTTC

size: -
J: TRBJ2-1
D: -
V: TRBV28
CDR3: CASSWGGTSDEQFF
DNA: TGTGCCAGCAGTTGGGGTGGGACGAGCGATGAGCAGTTCTTC

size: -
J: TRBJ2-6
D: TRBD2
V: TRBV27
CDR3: CASSLLAGTLSGANVLTF
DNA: TGTGCCAGCAGTTTACTAGCGGGAACCCTCTCTGGGGCCAACGTCCTGACTTTC

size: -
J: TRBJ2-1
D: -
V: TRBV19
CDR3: CASSIPGERSEQFF
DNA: TGTGCCAGTAGTATCCCCGGAGAGCGGAGTGAGCAGTTCTTC

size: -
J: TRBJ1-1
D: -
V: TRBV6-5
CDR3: CASSSRENTEAFF
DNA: TGTGCCAGCAGTTCCAGGGAGAACACTGAAGCTTTCTTT

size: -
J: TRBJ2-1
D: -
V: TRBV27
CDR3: CASILGQKQFF
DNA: TGTGCCAGCATCTTAGGGCAGAAGCAGTTCTTC

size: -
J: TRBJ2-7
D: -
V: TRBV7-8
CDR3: CASSLGSYEQYF
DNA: TGTGCCAGCAGCTTGGGGAGTTACGAGCAGTACTTC

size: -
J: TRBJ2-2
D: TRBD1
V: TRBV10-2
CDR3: CASRPTGEFGELFF
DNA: TGCGCCAGCAGGCCGACAGGGGAATTCGGGGAGCTGTTTTTT

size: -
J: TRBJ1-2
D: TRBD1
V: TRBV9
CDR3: CASSGGTGAYYGYTF
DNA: TGTGCCAGCAGCGGAGGGACAGGGGCCTACTATGGCTACACCTTC

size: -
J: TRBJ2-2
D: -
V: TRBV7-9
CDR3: CASSPLGEGNTGELFF
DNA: TGTGCCAGCAGCCCCCTGGGAGAGGGAAACACCGGGGAGCTGTTTTTT

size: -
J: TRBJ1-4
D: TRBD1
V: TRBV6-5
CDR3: CASSYYRGEKLFF
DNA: TGTGCCAGCAGTTACTACAGGGGTGAAAAACTGTTTTTT

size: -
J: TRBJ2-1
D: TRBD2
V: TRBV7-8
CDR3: CASSLYTSGGYNEQFF
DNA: TGTGCCAGCAGCTTATACACTAGCGGGGGCTACAATGAGCAGTTCTTC

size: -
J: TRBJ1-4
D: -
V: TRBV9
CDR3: CASSRDGEKLFF
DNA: TGTGCCAGCAGCAGGGACGGTGAAAAACTGTTTTTT

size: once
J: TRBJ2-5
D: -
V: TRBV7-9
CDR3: CASSSEGSGQETQYF
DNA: TGTGCCAGCAGCTCGGAGGGGTCAGGACAAGAGACCCAGTACTTC

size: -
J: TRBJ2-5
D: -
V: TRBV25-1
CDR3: CASSEGGTGLQETQYF
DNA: TGTGCCAGCAGTGAGGGGGGGACAGGCCTGCAAGAGACCCAGTACTTC

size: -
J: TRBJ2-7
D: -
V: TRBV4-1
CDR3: CASSQRLGGPAYEQYF
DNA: TGCGCCAGCAGCCAGCGTCTGGGGGGACCAGCCTACGAGCAGTACTTC

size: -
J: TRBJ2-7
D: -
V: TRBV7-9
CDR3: CASSPREPDYEQYF
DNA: TGTGCCAGCAGCCCCCGGGAACCCGACTACGAGCAGTACTTC

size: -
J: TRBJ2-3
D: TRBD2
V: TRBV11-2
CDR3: CASSLDLTSGRTDTQYF
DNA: TGTGCCAGCAGCTTAGATTTGACTAGCGGGAGAACAGATACGCAGTATTTT

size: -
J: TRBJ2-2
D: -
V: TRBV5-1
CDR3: CASSLWATGTVANTGELFF
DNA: TGCGCCAGCAGCTTGTGGGCAACCGGGACTGTCGCGAACACCGGGGAGCTGTTTTTT

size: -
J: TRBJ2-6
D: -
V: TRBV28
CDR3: CASSLADRSGANVLTF
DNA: TGTGCCAGCAGTTTAGCGGACAGATCTGGGGCCAACGTCCTGACTTTC

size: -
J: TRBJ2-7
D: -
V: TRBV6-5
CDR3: CASREIGSYEQYF
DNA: TGTGCCAGCAGAGAAATAGGCTCCTACGAGCAGTACTTC

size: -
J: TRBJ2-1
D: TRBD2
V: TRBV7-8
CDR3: CASSRLAGNPRSYNEQFF
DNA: TGTGCCAGCAGCCGACTAGCGGGAAACCCCCGTTCCTACAATGAGCAGTTCTTC

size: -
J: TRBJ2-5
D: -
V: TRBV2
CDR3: CASSEVSQYF
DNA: TGTGCCAGCAGTGAGGTTAGCCAGTACTTC

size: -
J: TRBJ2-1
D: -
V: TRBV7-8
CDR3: CASSLRTDYNEQFF
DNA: TGTGCCAGCAGCCTGAGGACAGACTACAATGAGCAGTTCTTC

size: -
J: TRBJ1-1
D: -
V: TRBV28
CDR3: CASSVQKGGFDTEAFF
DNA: TGTGCCAGCAGTGTCCAGAAGGGAGGGTTCGACACTGAAGCTTTCTTT

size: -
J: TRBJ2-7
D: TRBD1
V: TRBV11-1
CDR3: CASSGPGGGNEQYF
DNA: TGTGCCAGCAGCGGCCCAGGGGGCGGGAACGAGCAGTACTTC

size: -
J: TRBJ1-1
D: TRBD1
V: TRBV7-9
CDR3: CASRSLSTGENTEAFF
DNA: TGTGCCAGCAGATCACTCTCGACAGGGGAGAACACTGAAGCTTTCTTT

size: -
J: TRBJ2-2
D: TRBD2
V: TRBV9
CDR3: CASSGGTSGRGRYTGELFF
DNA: TGTGCCAGCAGCGGAGGGACTAGCGGGAGAGGACGGTACACCGGGGAGCTGTTTTTT

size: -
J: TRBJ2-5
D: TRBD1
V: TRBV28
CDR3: CATERQGAAETQYF
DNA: TGTGCCACAGAAAGACAGGGTGCGGCAGAGACCCAGTACTTC

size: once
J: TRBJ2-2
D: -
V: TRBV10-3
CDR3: CAISDPSFAGTGELFF
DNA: TGTGCCATCAGTGACCCCTCCTTCGCCGGCACCGGGGAGCTGTTTTTT

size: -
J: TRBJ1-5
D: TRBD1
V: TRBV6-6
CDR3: CASSTGTGKYQPQHF
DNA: TGTGCCAGCAGTACCGGGACAGGGAAGTATCAGCCCCAGCATTTT

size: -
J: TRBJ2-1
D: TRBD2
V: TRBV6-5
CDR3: CASSKVAGAYNEQFF
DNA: TGTGCCAGCAGTAAAGTAGCGGGAGCCTACAATGAGCAGTTCTTC

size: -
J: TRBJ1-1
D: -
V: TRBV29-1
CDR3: CSVGTGMNTEAFF
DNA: TGCAGCGTTGGAACAGGCATGAACACTGAAGCTTTCTTT

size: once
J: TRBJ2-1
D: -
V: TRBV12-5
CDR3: CASGLRDEQFF
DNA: TGTGCTAGTGGACTGCGGGATGAGCAGTTCTTC

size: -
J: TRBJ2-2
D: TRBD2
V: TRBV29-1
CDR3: CSVQGSGRNTGELFF
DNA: TGCAGCGTCCAAGGGAGCGGGAGGAACACCGGGGAGCTGTTTTTT

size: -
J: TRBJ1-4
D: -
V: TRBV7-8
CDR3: CASSLAQGYEKLFF
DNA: TGTGCCAGCAGCTTAGCCCAGGGCTATGAAAAACTGTTTTTT

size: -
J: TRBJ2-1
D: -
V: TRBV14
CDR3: CASSQGWSEQFF
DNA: TGTGCCAGCAGCCAAGGCTGGAGTGAGCAGTTCTTC

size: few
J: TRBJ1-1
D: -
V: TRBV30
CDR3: CAWLGVNTEAFF
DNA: TGTGCCTGGCTAGGGGTGAACACTGAAGCTTTCTTT

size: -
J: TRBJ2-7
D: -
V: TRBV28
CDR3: CASSPLRTSYEQYF
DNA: TGTGCCAGCAGTCCGCTACGGACTTCCTACGAGCAGTACTTC

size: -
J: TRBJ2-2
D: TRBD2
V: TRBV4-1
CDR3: CTSSISGRNTGELFF
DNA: TGCACCAGCAGCATTAGCGGGAGAAACACCGGGGAGCTGTTTTTT

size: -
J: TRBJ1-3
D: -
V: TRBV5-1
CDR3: CASSLNGRVANTIYF
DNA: TGCGCCAGCAGCTTGAATGGACGGGTTGCGAACACCATATATTTT

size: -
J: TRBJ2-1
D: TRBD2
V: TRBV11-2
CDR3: CASSSNLGLAQRAEQFF
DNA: TGTGCCAGCAGCTCTAATCTCGGACTAGCGCAGAGGGCTGAGCAGTTCTTC